The 23 T cell receptor beta chains below all came from one sample that was sequenced in a study of identical twins. From the 5' RACE reads, TCRdb called clonotypes with MiXCR, one entry per CDR3 protein. Among about 220,000 distinct CDR3 sequences listed, around 6.8% were seen once. This same sample was also part of a study on yellow fever vaccine responses in identical twins.

Sequencing was performed on memory (CD45RO+) T cells sorted from blood. The receptor set was obtained from a woman younger than 35 in good health.

This clonotype came up many times. The gene calls are TRBV25-1 and TRBJ1-1; 8 positions agree with TRBD1. The trim removed 6 bases at V and 0 bases at J, leaving 15 bases unmatched. CDR1 is MGHDK, CDR2 SYGVNS, per germline. The CDR3 runs to 18 residues. The CDR3 sequence: CASRTSGGLRGLNTEAFF. The DNA for the CDR3 is TGTGCCAGCAGGACGTCGGGAGGCCTCAGGGGGCTGAACACTGAAGCTTTCTTT.

This clonotype was observed at least ten times. This rearrangement joins TRBV5-5 to TRBJ2-7; possibly TRBD2 for D (6 bases). Germline V CDR1 and CDR2: SGHKS, YYEKEE (reference sequence). The CDR3 spans 13 residues. The germline V and J ends were trimmed by 1 base and 5 bases, with 10 bases remaining between them. The CDR3 spells CASSLLGRNEQYF. In DNA form, the CDR3 reads TGTGCCAGCAGCTTGTTAGGGAGGAACGAGCAGTACTTC. Full variable domain (remainder filled in from reference TRBV5-5 and TRBJ2-7): DAGVTQSPTHLIKTRGQQVTLRCSPISGHKSVSWYQQVLGQGPQFIFQYYEKEERGRGNFPDRFSARQFPNYSSELNVNALLLGDSALYLCASSLLGRNEQYFGPGTRLTVT.

This clonotype occurred many times. The V and J genes are TRBV20-1 and TRBJ2-7; 8 nucleotides match TRBD2. This CDR3 is built from 15 residues. CDR1 is DFQATT, CDR2 SNEGSKA, per germline (reference sequence). The V segment lost 2 bases and the J segment 0 bases; nucleotides outside the gene matches: 6. The CDR3 DNA follows: TGCAGTGCTAGACATAGCGGGACCCTCTCCTACGAGCAGTACTTC. This gives the protein CSARHSGTLSYEQYF.

The chain combines TRBV27 with TRBJ2-2; D uncertain. The V end lost 6 bases, the J end lost 5 bases, and 7 bases lay between the germline ends. CDR1 and CDR2 (germline): MNHEY, SMNVEV (reference sequence). This CDR3 contains 12 residues. Here the CDR3 DNA reads TGTGCCAGCAGAGATTTTACCGGGGAGCTGTTTTTT. It codes for CASRDFTGELFF.

The sample holds many counts of this clonotype. The V gene is TRBV18, the J gene TRBJ2-7, with 10 bases that match TRBD2. In germline, CDR1 is KGHSH, CDR2 LQKENI. The CDR3 has 14 residues. The ends lost 0 bases at V and 6 bases at J; junction bases unmatched: 2. CDR3 bases: TGTGCCAGCTCACCACCGGGACTAGCGCGCGAGCAGTACTTC. This encodes CASSPPGLAREQYF.

This clonotype was detected ten times or more. This chain connects TRBV29-1 to TRBJ2-5; D is unresolved. V dropped 5 bases and J dropped 9 bases, with 13 bases sitting between them. This CDR3 is built from 11 residues. Germline-derived CDR1 and CDR2 are SQVTM and ANQGSEA. The CDR3 sequence: CSVSPGTAQYF. In DNA form, the CDR3 reads TGCAGCGTTTCCCCCGGTACGGCCCAGTACTTC.

A few counts support this clonotype. The rearrangement links TRBV7-9 to TRBJ2-7, with 8 bases aligning to TRBD2. This CDR3 contains 13 residues. Germline trimming cut 8 bases from V and 3 bases from J; bases unmatched to any gene: 6. Per germline, CDR1 SEHNR and CDR2 FQNEAQ (reference sequence). CDR3 coding DNA: TGTGCCAGCGGGAACGCGGGGGGCTACGAGCAGTACTTC. Translating it yields CASGNAGGYEQYF.

This clonotype was recorded a few times. The rearrangement uses TRBV20-1 and TRBJ2-7; 11 bases are a match to TRBD1. CDR1 is DFQATT, CDR2 SNEGSKA, per germline (reference sequence). There are 15 residues in the CDR3. Unmatched junction bases numbered 12, after V lost 6 bases and J lost 5 bases. CDR3 sequence (DNA): TGCAGTGCGAATCCATGGGACAGGGGGTTTAACGAGCAGTACTTC. Encoded protein: CSANPWDRGFNEQYF.

The J gene is TRBJ2-7, the V gene TRBV27; 8 bases fit TRBD1. V trimming: 3 bases; J trimming: 4 bases; junction bases outside the gene matches: 8. CDR1 is MNHEY and CDR2 is SMNVEV in the germline V gene (reference sequence). This CDR3 has 15 residues. The CDR3 reads CASSFQGASVYEQYF. The DNA of the CDR3 is TGTGCCAGCAGTTTTCAGGGGGCGAGTGTGTACGAGCAGTACTTC.

J is TRBJ2-7 and V is TRBV12-3 or TRBV12-4; TRBD2 is a possible D gene (6 bases). The CDR3 runs to 13 residues. V was pared by 5 bases and J by 3 bases, with 11 bases between. This chain's CDR3 is CASSPQAGYEQYF. The CDR3 DNA reads TGTGCCAGCAGTCCACAAGCGGGCTACGAGCAGTACTTC.

The sample holds a few counts of this clonotype. V is TRBV13 and J is TRBJ2-7; D may be TRBD1 (5 bases). The germline V gene has CDR1 PRHDT and CDR2 FYEKMQ (reference sequence). Deletions cut 5 bases from V and 4 bases from J, with 21 bases between. The CDR3 consists of 16 residues. The CDR3 DNA reads as TGTGCCAGCAGCACTACCAGGACAACCCTGGGGTACGAGCAGTACTTC. This codes for CASSTTRTTLGYEQYF.

This clonotype has more than one count but fewer than ten. This chain joins TRBV10-3 and TRBJ2-2; D not certain. Trimming pared 6 bases from V and 0 bases from J, leaving 8 bases between. Germline lookup yields CDR1 ENHRY and CDR2 SYGVKD. This CDR3 comprises 14 residues. The CDR3 region has the DNA TGTGCCATCAGGGAGAACTCGAACACCGGGGAGCTGTTTTTT. Translation: CAIRENSNTGELFF.

This clonotype came up many times. DNA for the CDR3: TGTGCCAGCAGCTCGGAGGGGACTAGCGGGAGTTCTCGGTACTTC. This translates into CASSSEGTSGSSRYF. The chain is built from TRBV7-2 and TRBJ2-7, with TRBD2 matching 14 bases. The V gene's germline CDR1 is SGHTA and CDR2 FQGNSA. V trimming: 4 bases; J trimming: 12 bases; junction bases outside the gene matches: 11. This CDR3 has 15 amino acids.

This clonotype was observed a handful of times. The chain joins TRBV11-2 to TRBJ2-5; 9 bases match TRBD1. Germline V gene sequence: CDR1 SGHAT, CDR2 FQNNGV. CDR3 length equals 15 residues. Unmatched junction bases numbered 10, after V lost 4 bases and J lost 7 bases. The CDR3 spells CASSSISAGQGTQYF. CDR3 sequence (DNA): TGTGCCAGCAGCTCTATATCGGCGGGACAGGGGACCCAGTACTTC.

The rearrangement links TRBV5-6 to TRBJ2-3; 7 bases match TRBD1. The CDR3 extends over 16 amino acids. The V gene's germline CDR1 is SGHDT and CDR2 YYEEEE. The V segment lost 1 base and the J segment 3 bases; nucleotides outside the gene matches: 8. CDR3 in amino acids: CASSLMVKGATDTQYF. The CDR3 DNA sequence: TGTGCCAGCAGCTTGATGGTGAAGGGGGCGACAGATACGCAGTATTTT.

This clonotype was seen a handful of times. V usage is TRBV2 and J usage is TRBJ2-5; the D is unclear. CDR1 is SNHLY and CDR2 is FYNNEI in the germline V gene. The CDR3 runs 15 residues. V was shortened by 5 bases and J by 4 bases, with 17 bases between the two germline ends. Here the CDR3 DNA reads TGTGCCAGCAGTACCGGCAGCCCGGCCCCAGAGACCCAGTACTTC. Translating it yields CASSTGSPAPETQYF.

This chain uses TRBV4-2 with TRBJ2-1, with D possibly called TRBD1 or TRBD2 (6 bases each). This CDR3 comprises 16 residues. V was cut by 0 bases and J by 4 bases, with 13 bases left in between. Per germline, CDR1 LGHNA and CDR2 YNFKEQ. CDR3 DNA sequence: TGTGCCAGCAGCCAAGATTCCCGGGGGCTATACAATGAGCAGTTCTTC. Translation gives CASSQDSRGLYNEQFF.

This clonotype appeared a few times. J is TRBJ2-1 and V is TRBV20-1, with TRBD2 matching 8 bases. V trimming: 6 bases; J trimming: 2 bases; junction bases outside the gene matches: 6. Germline V CDR1 and CDR2: DFQATT, SNEGSKA (reference sequence). This CDR3 is built from 14 residues. CDR3 in amino acids: CSAFSGATYNEQFF. The CDR3 DNA is TGCAGTGCGTTTAGCGGGGCCACCTACAATGAGCAGTTCTTC.

This clonotype was detected ten times or more. V and J are TRBV29-1 and TRBJ1-1; D is perhaps TRBD1 (5 bases). The CDR3 has 10 residues. V was cut by 7 bases and J by 6 bases, with 9 bases left in between. Germline V gives CDR1 SQVTM, CDR2 ANQGSEA. The CDR3 reads CSAGKSEAFF. The CDR3 DNA follows: TGCAGCGCAGGGAAGTCTGAAGCTTTCTTT.

This rearrangement joins TRBV4-2 to TRBJ2-1; TRBD2 matches at 9 bases. V was pared by 1 base and J by 5 bases, with 6 bases of the junction left unmatched. This CDR3 is built from 16 residues. Germline-derived CDR1 and CDR2 are LGHNA and YNFKEQ. Here the CDR3 DNA reads TGTGCCAGCAGCCAAGTTTGGGCGGGAGGGGACAATGAGCAGTTCTTC. Its protein is CASSQVWAGGDNEQFF.

This clonotype has a handful of counts. The rearrangement links TRBV27 to TRBJ1-2; D not certain. V was pared by 8 bases and J by 8 bases, with 18 bases between. This CDR3 has 13 residues. Germline V lookup: CDR1 MNHEY, CDR2 SMNVEV (reference sequence). The CDR3 spells CASGLIEASGYTF. The CDR3 nucleotides are TGTGCCAGCGGACTGATAGAAGCCTCCGGCTACACCTTC.

The chain couples TRBV6-1 to TRBJ2-5; 7 bases map to TRBD1. After removal of 8 bases from V and 10 bases from J, the junction contained 13 bases not matched to a gene. Germline CDR1 and CDR2: MNHNS and SASEGT. The CDR3 runs to 13 residues. As DNA, the CDR3 is TGTGCCAGCCTTCACAGGGGTAGTGGTGTCCAGTACTTC. Protein product: CASLHRGSGVQYF.

The chain has TRBV3-1 and TRBJ2-1; perhaps TRBD2 as D (7 bases). The germline CDR1 and CDR2 sequences are LGHDT and YNNKEL (reference sequence). This CDR3 is 13 amino acids long. With 8 bases removed from V and 6 bases from J, the gap between germline ends came to 14 bases. The CDR3 DNA is TGTGCCAGCCAACGGGGGGCTACCAATGAGCAGTTCTTC. Residues: CASQRGATNEQFF.